This TCR beta chain was identified in a study of OX40 agonist ivuxolimab in advanced cancers. Sequencing used immunoSEQ multiplex PCR; TCRdb keeps in-frame clones, though not all of them. The sample has 50,000 or so clones; around 83% are singletons. Whole-study results and caveats: Clonal expansion in partial responders at 0.1-3.0 mg/kg ranked among the lowest. Some patients who did not respond also had low normalized T-cell clonal expansion.

This clone was seen more than once but under ten times. Its antigen is undetermined. Trimming shortened V by 9 bases and J by 0 bases, and 26 bases separated the two germline ends. Germline V gives CDR1 LGHNT, CDR2 FRNRAP. This CDR3 has 18 residues. This clonotype was obtained from an adult with an advanced solid tumor such as melanoma, head and neck, liver or kidney cancer. Sequenced here: CD4+ or CD8+ T cells sorted from blood, sampled in a trial of the OX40 agonist ivuxolimab. The chain combines TRBV12-5 with TRBJ1-2; possibly TRBD1 for D (5 bases). CDR3 nucleotides: TGTGCTAGCACATCAGGGTTATGGGGTTTCCAGCCTAACTATGGCTACACCTTC. Translation gives CASTSGLWGFQPNYGYTF.